A single sample gave rise to the 29 T cell receptor beta chains below, sequenced in a study of T cell responses to AZD1222 COVID-19 vaccine. Produced via immunoSEQ multiplex PCR; TCRdb's table is partial and in-frame only. The table records about 120,000 clones, 85% to 95% of them present only once. This material consisted of peripheral blood, taken on day 0 of AZD1222 vaccination. These receptors were collected from an adult in good health.

The chain has TRBV27 and TRBJ1-1; tentatively, D is TRBD1 (5 bases). CDR3 length: 14 residues. The germline V gene has CDR1 MNHEY and CDR2 SMNVEV (reference sequence). V lost 3 bases to trimming and J lost 1 base, with 9 bases between them. This CDR3 is CASSLLGGNTEAFF. The CDR3 DNA reads TGTGCCAGCAGTTTGTTGGGGGGGAACACTGAAGCTTTCTTT.

This rearrangement joins TRBV19 to TRBJ2-2, with D perhaps TRBD1 or TRBD2 (5 bases each). The V end was cut by 3 bases, the J end by 3 bases, with 11 bases between. Germline CDR1 is LNHDA and CDR2 is SQIVND (reference sequence). The CDR3 extends over 15 amino acids. Here the CDR3 reads CASSIRDGDTGELFF. DNA for the CDR3: TGTGCCAGTAGTATCCGGGACGGGGACACCGGGGAGCTGTTTTTT.

V is TRBV6-6 and J is TRBJ1-2; a possible D gene is TRBD1 (5 bases). This CDR3 is built from 15 residues. V lost 5 bases to trimming and J lost 7 bases, with 20 bases between them. Germline V gene data show CDR1 as MNHNY and CDR2 as SVGAGI (reference sequence). The CDR3 here is CASSPPGVGEGGYTF. The CDR3, as DNA: TGTGCCAGCAGTCCCCCGGGGGTGGGGGAGGGTGGCTACACCTTC.

In this sample, this clone turned up once. The rearrangement uses TRBV28 and TRBJ1-2; no definite D call. The V end lost 3 bases, the J end lost 0 bases, and 5 bases lay between the germline ends. The CDR3 is made up of 13 amino acids. Germline V CDR1 and CDR2: MDHEN, SYDVKM. The CDR3 sequence: CASSFQSNYGYTF. The DNA of the CDR3 is TGTGCCAGCAGTTTTCAGTCTAACTATGGCTACACCTTC.

The chain carries TRBV20-1 and TRBJ2-1; TRBD2 is a possible D gene (5 bases). V lost 7 bases and J lost 4, with 5 bases in between. The CDR3 sequence is 10 residues long. Germline CDR1 and CDR2: DFQATT and SNEGSKA (reference sequence). The CDR3 coding sequence is TGCAGTGGCGGGTACAATGAGCAGTTCTTC. Translating it yields CSGGYNEQFF.

This clone is a singleton in its sample. The rearrangement joins TRBV10-2 to TRBJ1-2; D is possibly TRBD1 (6 bases). From germline, CDR1 is WSHSY and CDR2 SAAADI. The ends were cut back, 4 bases at V and 3 bases at J, with 21 bases in the middle. The CDR3 runs to 17 residues. In nucleotides, the CDR3 is TGCGCCAGCAGTGGGCTCACCTACAGGGTCCCGGACTATGGCTACACCTTC. It encodes CASSGLTYRVPDYGYTF.

In its sample, this clone was seen once. The rearrangement uses TRBV3-1 (or the pseudogene TRBV3-2) and TRBJ2-3; no definite D call. This CDR3 is built from 14 residues. Germline lookup yields CDR1 LGHDT and CDR2 YNNKEL (reference sequence). Deletions cut 2 bases from V and 2 bases from J, with 8 bases between. The CDR3 DNA follows: TGTGCCAGCAGCCAACGACAAGTCACAGATACGCAGTATTTT. This codes for CASSQRQVTDTQYF.

The J gene is TRBJ1-6, the V gene TRBV19; 8 positions agree with TRBD1. The CDR3 length is 17 residues. Trimming at V came to 7 bases and at J to 5 bases, leaving 13 bases not matched to a gene. CDR1 is LNHDA and CDR2 is SQIVND in the germline V gene (reference sequence). The CDR3 here is CASTKIPRTGNNSPLHF. CDR3 sequence (DNA): TGTGCCAGTACCAAAATCCCCCGGACAGGGAATAATTCACCCCTCCACTTT.

This chain connects TRBV6-5 to TRBJ2-7; 8 bases map to TRBD1. Losses at the gene ends were 6 bases for V and 0 bases for J; bases not matched to a gene: 7. CDR1 MNHEY and CDR2 SVGAGI come from the germline V gene. This CDR3 region has 15 residues. DNA of the CDR3: TGTGCCAGCAGAACGGGAACAGGGGGCTCCTACGAGCAGTACTTC. Its protein product is CASRTGTGGSYEQYF.

The chain uses TRBV5-1 and TRBJ2-1, with TRBD2 identical over 12 bases. CDR1 is SGHRS, CDR2 YFSETQ, per germline. This CDR3 is built from 19 residues. After removal of 3 bases from V and 6 bases from J, the junction contained 16 bases not matched to a gene. The CDR3 DNA reads TGCGCCAGCAGCTCCAGACTAGCGGGAGAGCCTTTTGACGGCAATGAGCAGTTCTTC. Protein: CASSSRLAGEPFDGNEQFF.

A few counts support this clone. V is TRBV19 and J is TRBJ2-1; D remains unclear. V lost 1 base and J 5 bases, leaving 3 bases between the germline ends. The CDR3 extends over 12 amino acids. From germline, CDR1 is LNHDA and CDR2 SQIVND (reference sequence). CDR3 in DNA: TGTGCCAGTAGTATAGCTCACAATGAGCAGTTCTTC. This sequence encodes CASSIAHNEQFF.

This chain links TRBV3-1 (or the pseudogene TRBV3-2) with TRBJ2-6, with D unresolved. Trimming took off 5 bases at V and 2 bases at J, with 10 bases between the two ends. Germline V lookup: CDR1 LGHDT, CDR2 YNNKEL (reference sequence). The CDR3 sequence is 15 residues long. CDR3 nucleotides: TGTGCCAGCAGCACCCGACTGACTGGGGCCAACGTCCTGACTTTC. This translates into CASSTRLTGANVLTF.

The chain carries TRBV11-2 and TRBJ2-7; 8 nucleotides align to TRBD2. This CDR3 has 15 residues. Germline CDR1 and CDR2: SGHAT and FQNNGV. V lost 4 bases and J lost 6; bases outside the gene matches: 11. The CDR3 sequence is CASSSRVAGGAEQYF. DNA for the CDR3: TGTGCCAGCAGCTCTAGGGTTGCGGGAGGCGCCGAGCAGTACTTC.

The rearrangement links TRBV3-1 (or the pseudogene TRBV3-2) to TRBJ1-2; D gene ambiguous. This CDR3 is 12 amino acids long. Germline values: CDR1 LGHDT, CDR2 YNNKEL (reference sequence). V was pared by 4 bases and J by 3 bases, with 6 bases between. CDR3 nucleotides: TGTGCCAGCAGCCCCGGGGACTATGGCTACACCTTC. This sequence encodes CASSPGDYGYTF.

The J gene is TRBJ2-5, the V gene TRBV10-1, with 7 bases aligning to TRBD1. Germline V gene data show CDR1 as WNHNN and CDR2 as SYGVQD (reference sequence). V shed 0 bases and J 7 bases; nucleotides not matched to a gene: 8. This CDR3 is built from 15 residues. The CDR3 sequence: CASSESPGGTGTQYF. The DNA for the CDR3 is TGCGCCAGCAGTGAGTCGCCAGGGGGAACGGGGACCCAGTACTTC.

This clone showed up just once. V is TRBV7-2 and J is TRBJ2-5; possibly TRBD2 for D (7 bases). Germline CDR1 and CDR2: SGHTA and FQGNSA. V dropped 4 bases and J dropped 4 bases, with 22 bases sitting between them. This CDR3 comprises 17 residues. DNA of the CDR3: TGTGCCAGCAGCTCCGGAGGAGGGGGAGGGCCCGGAGAGACCCAGTACTTC. Its translation is CASSSGGGGGPGETQYF.

The chain links TRBV27 to TRBJ1-5; D is perhaps TRBD1 (6 bases). The V gene's germline CDR1 is MNHEY and CDR2 SMNVEV (reference sequence). V lost 3 bases, J lost 8 bases, and 14 bases lay in between. The CDR3 sequence is 14 residues long. This chain's CDR3 is CASSLVGADEPQHF. DNA for the CDR3: TGTGCCAGCAGTTTGGTGGGGGCCGATGAGCCCCAGCATTTT.

As to this clone: The DNA is omitted, as the CDR3 cannot be located on it reliably, and the CDR3 follows TCRdb's listing. V gene TRBV7-9 combines with J gene TRBJ2-3. The V gene's germline CDR1 is SEHNR and CDR2 FQNEAQ (reference sequence). The CDR3 sequence runs 14 residues, both termini included. The CDR3 here is CASILEGGTDTQYF.

The chain is built from TRBV5-6 and TRBJ1-4; D gene unclear. The CDR3 runs 15 residues. Trimming cost V 4 bases and J 6 bases, with 16 bases left between them. Per germline, CDR1 SGHDT and CDR2 YYEEEE. The CDR3 here is CASSVEPSSYEKLFF. For the CDR3, the DNA is TGTGCCAGCAGCGTAGAACCAAGTTCTTATGAAAAACTGTTTTTT. The full variable domain, in which reference TRBV5-6 and TRBJ1-4 provide the parts outside the CDR3, is DAGVTQSPTHLIKTRGQQVTLRCSPKSGHDTVSWYQQALGQGPQFIFQYYEEEERQRGNFPDRFSGHQFPNYSSELNVNALLLGDSALYLCASSVEPSSYEKLFFGSGTQLSVL.

This chain joins TRBV20-1 and TRBJ1-1; D not resolved. V lost 3 bases, J lost 1 base, and 9 bases lay in between. CDR1 is DFQATT, CDR2 SNEGSKA, per germline (reference sequence). This CDR3 comprises 13 residues. The CDR3 sequence is CSASDEENTEAFF. The CDR3 DNA reads TGCAGTGCTAGTGACGAAGAGAACACTGAAGCTTTCTTT.

The rearrangement uses TRBV2 and TRBJ1-1; D remains unclear. Germline values: CDR1 SNHLY, CDR2 FYNNEI. The length of the CDR3 is 13 residues. The V end was cut by 10 bases, the J end by 2 bases, with 14 bases between. The CDR3, as DNA: TGTGCCACCGACCCGGGAAGTAACACTGAAGCTTTCTTT. This sequence encodes CATDPGSNTEAFF.

The chain employs TRBV24-1 and TRBJ2-2, with 9 nucleotides matching TRBD1. This CDR3 contains 14 residues. The germline CDR1 and CDR2 sequences are KGHDR and SFDVKD. After removal of 8 bases from V and 1 base from J, the junction contained 1 base not matched to a gene. For the CDR3, the DNA is TGTGCCACCAAGGGACAGGGGAACACCGGGGAGCTGTTTTTT. It translates to CATKGQGNTGELFF.

This clone was picked up one time. J is TRBJ2-7 and V is TRBV2; D is possibly TRBD1 or TRBD2 (5 bases each). The ends were cut back, 3 bases at V and 4 bases at J, with 13 bases in the middle. The germline V gene encodes CDR1 SNHLY and CDR2 FYNNEI. The CDR3 has 14 residues. The CDR3 spells CASSDFLGGYEQYF. The CDR3 region has the DNA TGTGCCAGCAGTGATTTCCTTGGGGGTTACGAGCAGTACTTC.

This sequence joins TRBV19 and TRBJ2-1; TRBD2 agrees at 14 bases. CDR1 is LNHDA, CDR2 SQIVND, per germline (reference sequence). Germline trimming cut 5 bases from V and 7 bases from J; bases unmatched to any gene: 7. The CDR3 spans 16 residues. The CDR3 nucleotides read TGTGCCAGTAGTTTGATGGGACTAGCGGGGGATAATGAGCAGTTCTTC. Residues: CASSLMGLAGDNEQFF.

V is TRBV2 and J is TRBJ1-3, with 9 bases aligning to TRBD1. The germline V gene has CDR1 SNHLY and CDR2 FYNNEI. The CDR3 is 16 residues long. The J segment lost 0 bases and the V segment lost 6 bases, leaving 6 bases of the junction unmatched. The CDR3 loop reads CASSGDRDSSGNTIYF. CDR3 nucleotide sequence: TGTGCCAGCAGCGGGGACAGGGACAGCTCTGGAAACACCATATATTTT.

This clone has only one observation. V and J are TRBV7-8 and TRBJ1-5; the match to TRBD1 covers 7 bases. Losses at the gene ends were 3 bases for V and 3 bases for J; bases not matched to a gene: 11. Germline CDR1 is SGHVS and CDR2 is FQNEAQ. This CDR3 comprises 17 residues. CDR3 protein: CASSFDSTGRINQPQHF. CDR3 nucleotide sequence: TGTGCCAGCAGCTTCGATTCGACAGGGCGGATCAATCAGCCCCAGCATTTT.

V usage is TRBV5-1 and J usage is TRBJ2-7, with D perhaps being TRBD1 or TRBD2 (5 bases each). The CDR3 contains 16 residues. Deletions cut 4 bases from V and 4 bases from J, with 21 bases between. The germline CDR1 and CDR2 sequences are SGHRS and YFSETQ. CDR3 sequence (DNA): TGCGCCAGCAGCCGTACCGCCGGGATGGGGGTGTACGAGCAGTACTTC. Residues: CASSRTAGMGVYEQYF.

The chain's CDR3 is CASTSQLGGANTGELFF. CDR3 sequence (DNA): TGTGCCAGCACCTCTCAGCTGGGAGGGGCGAACACCGGGGAGCTGTTTTTT. This chain links TRBV9 with TRBJ2-2; 7 positions match TRBD2. The V gene end was trimmed by 6 bases and the J gene end by 0 bases; junction bases not matched to a gene: 11. The CDR3 runs 17 residues. CDR1 is SGDLS and CDR2 is YYNGEE in the germline V gene.

This clone was counted a single time. The chain uses TRBV7-9 and TRBJ1-6, with D hard to call. V gave up 4 bases and J gave up 2 bases, with 9 bases separating them. This CDR3 comprises 15 residues. Germline CDR1 SEHNR, CDR2 FQNEAQ (reference sequence). CDR3 nucleotide sequence: TGTGCCAGCAGCTCAAGTTGGACCTATAATTCACCCCTCCACTTT. It translates to CASSSSWTYNSPLHF.